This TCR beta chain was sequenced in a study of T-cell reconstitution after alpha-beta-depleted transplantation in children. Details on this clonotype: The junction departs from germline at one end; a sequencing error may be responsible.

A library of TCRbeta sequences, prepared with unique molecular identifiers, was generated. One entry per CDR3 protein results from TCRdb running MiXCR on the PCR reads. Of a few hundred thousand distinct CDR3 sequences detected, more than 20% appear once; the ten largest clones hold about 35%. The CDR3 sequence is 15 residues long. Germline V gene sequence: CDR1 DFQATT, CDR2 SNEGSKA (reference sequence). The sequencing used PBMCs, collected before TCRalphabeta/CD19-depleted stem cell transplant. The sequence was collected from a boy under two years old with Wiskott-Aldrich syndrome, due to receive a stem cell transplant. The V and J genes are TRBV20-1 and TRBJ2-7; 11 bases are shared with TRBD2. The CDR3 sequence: CSARITSGSSSEQYF. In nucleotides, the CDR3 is TGCAGTGCTAGAATCACTAGCGGGAGTTCCTCCGAGCAGTACTTC.